The source of this TCR beta chain is a study of identical twins' blood T cells (dated by TCRdb to 2012 to 2015). For the wider study: The approximately twelve libraries, six for the alpha chain and six for the beta chain, yielded 50 million or so Illumina reads in total. To assess how genetics influences repertoire formation, the study used next-generation sequencing to compare the TCR alpha and beta chain repertoires of three pairs of monozygous twins.

Donors were six healthy women forming three monozygous twin pairs. All three twin pairs had been raised together and were thought likely to have encountered the same vaccines and infectious agents. TCR cDNA libraries were prepared from RNA that had been isolated from peripheral blood mononuclear cells. Receptor amplification or capture employed 5' RACE. The sequencing machine was an Illumina Genome Analyzer IIx. RNA-based TCR cDNA libraries were prepared by a previously described protocol with several modifications. To prevent cross-contamination, barcodes specific to each sample were added to both ends of every TCR cDNA library during cDNA synthesis and amplification. Concerning the study's data processing: Between about 85,000 and nearly 550,000 clonotypes were identified per individual, with roughly 2 to 3.6 million CDR3-containing reads per library. After reads with improper barcode index combinations were thrown out, a cloneset for each library was built using the MiTCR software. MiTCR filtered or rescued low-quality reads and corrected PCR and sequencing errors when assembling CDR3 clonotypes. Artificial out-of-frame clonotypes were mapped to in-frame sequences, with one indel allowed in the CDR3, and then removed. To measure how similar V and J gene usage was between donors, Jensen-Shannon divergence was divided by mean entropy. In TCRdb, the public reads were trimmed at Q25 with fastp and aligned with MiXCR, with productive beta chains retained. Every distinct CDR3 protein forms one entry, paired with its most common genes and DNA. The V and J calls were determined by TCRdb, not by the authors. Here the sample has a few hundred thousand distinct CDR3 sequences; roughly 28% occur a single time. The ten most abundant clones make up roughly 5.5% of the sample.

The table lists this clonotype with a few counts. Its antigen specificity is not known. No much larger clone exists at a distance of one base, and base qualities are not known. Here is what the overall study found, with its caveats: How many CDR3 clonotypes two donors shared depended mainly on the product of their cloneset sizes, and the twins did not clearly stray from this trend. Twin pairs were reported to be markedly more alike in V gene usage than unrelated donors were, even when looking at non-selected out-of-frame TCRbeta clonotypes. Validation by independent studies was stated to be required for the proposed role of the TCRalpha J segment in MHC recognition during thymic selection. Because the twins were raised together, environmental influences could not be ruled out as an explanation for the similarity between twins. Among the most abundant TCRbeta clonotypes, more CDR3 sequences were shared by each donor with her twin than with unrelated donors.

V is pruned by 4 bases and J by 4 bases, leaving 11 bases of the junction without a gene match. Spanning cysteine to phenylalanine, the CDR3 consists of 16 amino acids. Just CDR3 DNA is preserved here, 48 bases in frame from base 1. Taken from the germline V gene (reference sequence), the CDR1 and CDR2 loops are DFQATT and SNEGSKA. What was sequenced was PBMCs. This clonotype was sampled from a woman aged 18-49 years in good health. The chain joins TRBV20-1 to TRBJ1-3, and TRBD1 aligns with 9 junction nucleotides. This receptor carries the CDR3 CSAKMPGTGSGNTIYF. The DNA sequence follows: TGCAGTGCTAAAATGCCAGGGACAGGGTCCGGAAACACCATATATTTT.